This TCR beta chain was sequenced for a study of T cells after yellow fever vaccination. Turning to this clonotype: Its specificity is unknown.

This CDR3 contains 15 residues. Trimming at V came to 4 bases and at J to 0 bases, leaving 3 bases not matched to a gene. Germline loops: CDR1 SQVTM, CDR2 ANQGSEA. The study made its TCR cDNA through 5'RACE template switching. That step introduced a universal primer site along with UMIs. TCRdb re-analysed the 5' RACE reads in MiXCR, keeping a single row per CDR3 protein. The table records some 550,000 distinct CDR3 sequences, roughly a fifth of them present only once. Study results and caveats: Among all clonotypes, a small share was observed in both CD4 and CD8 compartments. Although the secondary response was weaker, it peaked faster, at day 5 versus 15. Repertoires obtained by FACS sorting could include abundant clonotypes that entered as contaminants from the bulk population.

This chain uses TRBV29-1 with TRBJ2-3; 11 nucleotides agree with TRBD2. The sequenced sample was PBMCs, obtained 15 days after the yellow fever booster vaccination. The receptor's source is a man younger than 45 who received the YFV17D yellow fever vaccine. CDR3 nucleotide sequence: TGCAGCGTTGTAGGGACTAGCGGAAGCACAGATACGCAGTATTTT. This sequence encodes CSVVGTSGSTDTQYF.